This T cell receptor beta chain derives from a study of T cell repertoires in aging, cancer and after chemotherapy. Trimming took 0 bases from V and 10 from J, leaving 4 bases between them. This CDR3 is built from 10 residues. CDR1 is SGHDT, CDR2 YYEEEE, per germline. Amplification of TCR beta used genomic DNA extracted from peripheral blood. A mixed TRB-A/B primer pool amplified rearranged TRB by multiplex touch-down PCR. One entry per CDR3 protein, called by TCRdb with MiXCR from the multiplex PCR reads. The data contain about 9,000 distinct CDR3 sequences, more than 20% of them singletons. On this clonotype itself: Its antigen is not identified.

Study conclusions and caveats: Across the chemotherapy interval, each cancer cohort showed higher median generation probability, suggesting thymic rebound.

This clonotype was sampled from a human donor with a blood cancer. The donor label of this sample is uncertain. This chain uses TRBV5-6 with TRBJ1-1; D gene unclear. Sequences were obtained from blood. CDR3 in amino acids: CASSLGGAFF. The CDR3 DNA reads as TGTGCCAGCAGCTTGGGGGGAGCTTTCTTT.